Listed here are 18 T cell receptor beta chains from one sample, sequenced in a study of blood T cell repertoires in COVID-19. Some clones are missing from TCRdb's copy, which holds only in-frame ones; the method was immunoSEQ multiplex PCR. The sample has approximately 240,000 clones, roughly 87% seen once. The sample comprised PBMCs or T cells enriched from blood (not recorded which). These TCRs come from a woman aged 30 to 39 with acute COVID-19.

The V gene is TRBV5-1, the J gene TRBJ1-3; D gene ambiguous. This CDR3 has 14 amino acids. Per germline, CDR1 SGHRS and CDR2 YFSETQ. Trimming pared 2 bases from V and 3 bases from J, leaving 9 bases between. CDR3 amino acids: CASSFRPSGNTIYF. The CDR3, as DNA: TGCGCCAGCAGCTTCCGCCCGAGTGGAAACACCATATATTTT.

The gene calls are TRBV4-1 and TRBJ1-2, with D perhaps TRBD1 (5 bases). V lost 3 bases and J lost 4, with 9 bases in between. The CDR3 totals 13 residues. Germline V gene sequence: CDR1 MGHRA, CDR2 YSYEKL. In DNA form, the CDR3 reads TGCGCCAGCAGCCAGGACAACGGCTATGGCTACACCTTC. This gives the protein CASSQDNGYGYTF.

The chain is built from TRBV23-1 and TRBJ2-7; TRBD1 agrees at 7 bases. TRBV23-1 carries the ORF label, with uncertain function. Unmatched junction bases numbered 9, after V lost 4 bases and J lost 3 bases. This CDR3 region has 15 residues. CDR3 protein: CASSPPDRIYYEQYF. In DNA form, the CDR3 reads TGCGCCAGCAGTCCACCGGACAGGATATACTACGAGCAGTACTTC.

The chain carries TRBV5-1 and TRBJ2-7; 8 nucleotides align to TRBD2. J was trimmed by 0 bases and V by 3 bases; bases with no gene match: 5. Germline V gene data show CDR1 as SGHRS and CDR2 as YFSETQ. The CDR3 consists of 15 residues. This CDR3 is CASSWFAGGSYEQYF. The CDR3 DNA follows: TGCGCCAGCAGCTGGTTCGCGGGGGGCTCCTACGAGCAGTACTTC.

The rearrangement links TRBV13 to TRBJ2-1, with 12 bases matching TRBD2. The CDR3 covers 15 residues. The V and J ends lost 5 bases and 9 bases, in that order; junction bases with no gene match: 8. CDR1 is PRHDT, CDR2 FYEKMQ, per germline (reference sequence). The CDR3 region has the DNA TGTGCCAGCAGCACCCGGACTAGCGGGATTAGTGAGCAGTTCTTC. It translates to CASSTRTSGISEQFF.

The chain is built from TRBV10-3 and TRBJ2-7; possible D gene TRBD1, 6 bases. Germline values: CDR1 ENHRY, CDR2 SYGVKD. CDR3 length: 15 residues. V was trimmed by 0 bases and J by 2 bases, leaving 11 bases between them. CDR3 DNA: TGTGCCATCAGTGAGTCGAAACCAGGGGCCTACGAGCAGTACTTC. It yields the protein CAISESKPGAYEQYF.

The chain employs TRBV28 and TRBJ2-3; 14 nucleotides align to TRBD2. The CDR3 is made up of 14 amino acids. Germline V lookup: CDR1 MDHEN, CDR2 SYDVKM. The trim removed 8 bases at V and 5 bases at J, leaving 3 bases unmatched. The CDR3 is CASLGLAGGDTQYF. The CDR3, as DNA: TGTGCCAGCCTTGGACTAGCGGGAGGAGATACGCAGTATTTT.

This clone was counted a few times. The chain links TRBV28 to TRBJ1-1; D may be TRBD1 (6 bases). Germline V gene data show CDR1 as MDHEN and CDR2 as SYDVKM. V lost 6 bases to trimming and J lost 1 base, with 12 bases between them. This CDR3 region has 14 residues. The CDR3 region is CASSRQVSNTEAFF. CDR3 coding DNA: TGTGCCAGCAGCCGACAGGTTTCGAACACTGAAGCTTTCTTT.

The chain joins TRBV5-1 to TRBJ2-3, with 11 bases fitting TRBD2. Looked up from germline, CDR1 is SGHRS and CDR2 is YFSETQ. The CDR3 consists of 15 residues. With 4 bases clipped from V and 4 bases from J, the junction kept 5 bases outside the gene matches. The CDR3 sequence: CASSPGLAGPDTQYF. For the CDR3, the DNA is TGCGCCAGCAGCCCTGGACTAGCGGGTCCAGATACGCAGTATTTT.

The genes are TRBV24-1 and TRBJ1-6; D is uncertain. The CDR3 loop spans 17 amino acids. From germline, CDR1 is KGHDR and CDR2 SFDVKD. V shed 5 bases and J shed 0 bases, with 13 bases lying between them. CDR3 protein: CATSGKVFSSYNSPLHF. The CDR3 nucleotides are TGTGCCACCAGTGGAAAAGTCTTCAGCTCCTATAATTCACCCCTCCACTTT.

The chain is built from TRBV1 and TRBJ2-2; the listed D gene, TRBD2, was not tested against the DNA. TRBV1 is described as a pseudogene. This CDR3 contains 20 residues. The CDR3 loop reads CTSSQDPGLAGGPNTGELFF. In DNA, the CDR3 is TGCACCAGCAGCCAAGATCCCGGACTAGCGGGGGGTCCGAACACCGGGGAGCTGTTTTTT.

The V and J genes are TRBV19 and TRBJ1-6; D perhaps matches TRBD1 (6 bases). V lost 5 bases and J 9 bases, leaving 17 bases between the germline ends. Germline CDR1 reads LNHDA; CDR2 reads SQIVND (reference sequence). The CDR3 spans 15 residues. Here the CDR3 reads CASSSRGAGGSPLHF. The DNA of the CDR3 is TGTGCCAGTAGTTCGCGGGGGGCGGGCGGTTCACCCCTCCACTTT.

This chain links TRBV10-1 with TRBJ2-1, with D perhaps TRBD2 (6 bases). CDR1 and CDR2 from the germline V gene are WNHNN and SYGVQD (reference sequence). The CDR3 is made up of 13 amino acids. V shed 2 bases and J shed 9 bases, with 11 bases lying between them. The CDR3 protein is CASSEPGLGEQFF. The CDR3 nucleotides read TGCGCCAGCAGTGAGCCGGGACTCGGTGAGCAGTTCTTC.

J is TRBJ2-3 and V is TRBV19, with a weak D call TRBD1 (5 bases). In germline, CDR1 is LNHDA, CDR2 SQIVND (reference sequence). V was cut by 4 bases and J by 2 bases, with 13 bases left in between. The CDR3 has 15 residues. As DNA, the CDR3 is TGTGCCAGTAGTAACCAGGGTGGGCTCACAGATACGCAGTATTTT. Its translation: CASSNQGGLTDTQYF.

The rearrangement uses TRBV29-1 and TRBJ2-7; 8 nucleotides match TRBD2. Germline V CDR1 and CDR2: SQVTM, ANQGSEA. Unmatched junction bases numbered 6, after V lost 6 bases and J lost 2 bases. The length of the CDR3 is 13 residues. The CDR3 spells CSVEPGLAYEQYF. CDR3 DNA sequence: TGCAGCGTAGAGCCGGGACTAGCCTACGAGCAGTACTTC.

The chain combines TRBV5-6 with TRBJ2-7; 8 positions match TRBD2. After removal of 0 bases from V and 3 bases from J, the junction contained 2 bases not matched to a gene. Germline V gives CDR1 SGHDT, CDR2 YYEEEE. CDR3 length: 14 residues. CDR3 residues: CASSLGGTSYEQYF. In DNA, the CDR3 is TGTGCCAGCAGCTTGGGTGGGACTAGCTACGAGCAGTACTTC.

J is TRBJ2-7 and V is TRBV7-2; 11 nucleotides align to TRBD2. The CDR3 length is 16 residues. Germline-derived CDR1 and CDR2 are SGHTA and FQGNSA. The J segment lost 7 bases and the V segment lost 1 base, leaving 9 bases of the junction unmatched. The CDR3 nucleotides read TGTGCCAGCAGCTTAGATCGCCTAGCGGGAGGTAAAGAGCAGTACTTC. Translation: CASSLDRLAGGKEQYF.

This clone was detected only once. This chain joins TRBV5-1 and TRBJ2-5; TRBD2 aligns across 13 bases. The CDR3 extends over 16 amino acids. V was clipped by 4 bases and J by 4 bases; unmatched bases: 7. From germline, CDR1 is SGHRS and CDR2 YFSETQ. The CDR3: CASSTGLAGVGETQYF. The CDR3 DNA sequence: TGCGCCAGCAGCACCGGACTAGCGGGGGTAGGAGAGACCCAGTACTTC.